This T cell receptor beta chain was recovered during a study of T-cell reconstitution after alpha-beta-depleted transplantation in children (dated by TCRdb to 2015 to 2016). Some background on the complete study: The study quantitatively tracked T-cell immune reconstitution after TCRalphabeta/CD19-depleted allogeneic hematopoietic cell transplantation in children using TCR repertoire profiling.

Overall study outcomes, separate from this receptor: The apparently early alphabetaT-cell count recovery about two months after transplant was reportedly dependent on only several hundred rapidly expanded clones derived from non-depleted graft cells. Over subsequent months, a decline in hyperexpanded clone frequencies was noted, and after one year, T-cell counts and TCRbeta diversity were mostly ascribed to newly produced T cells. In some patients, the high TCRbeta diversity seen at day 60 was put down to recipient T cells and intrathymic progenitors that had survived conditioning.

Library preparation employed PCR. Reads for this sample came from an Illumina HiSeq 2500. Molecular barcoding was employed in the preparation of TCR libraries, with unique molecular identifiers being used to normalize TCRbeta repertoire quantification. TCRdb reanalyzed the raw reads on its own, using fastp at Q25 for trimming and MiXCR for clone calling, and kept in-frame beta chains. Rows with a matching CDR3 protein are joined into one entry that keeps the most common DNA and genes. This sample has hundreds of thousands of distinct CDR3 sequences in its table, and around 10% of those were observed once. The ten largest clones represent approximately 7.6% of the sample. The treatment or condition label on this specimen signifies: allogeneic hematopoietic cell transplantation with graft depleted of TCRalphabeta T cells and CD19 B cells. TCRalphabeta/CD19-depleted allogeneic hematopoietic cell grafts were given to the transplant recipients, all of whom were children.

This clonotype was detected a few times. No cognate antigen has been identified for it. No much larger clonotype is one base removed from it; base qualities were not supplied. The sample here was PBMCs, taken before TCRalphabeta/CD19-depleted stem cell transplant. The source of this sequence is a boy younger than two with acute myeloid leukemia, due to receive a stem cell transplant.

The CDR3 in this case is CATRGGATGELFF. The nucleotides read TGTGCCACTCGGGGGGGGGCGACCGGGGAGCTGTTTTTT. In this chain, TRBV10-3 is recombined with TRBJ2-2; the junction holds 8 bases that match TRBD2. Reading the germline V gene gives CDR1 ENHRY and CDR2 SYGVKD. After removal of 10 bases from V and 5 bases from J, the junction retains 6 bases not matched to a gene. Reading from cysteine to phenylalanine, the CDR3 counts 13 amino acids. The sequence is cut down to CDR3 DNA, 39 bases in frame from base 1.